The 10 T cell receptor beta chains below were found in one sample sequenced in a study of control samples from healthy donors and cancer patients. Assay: immunoSEQ multiplex PCR; the TCRdb copy retains only in-frame clones and omits some. The table lists tens of thousands of clones, about 95% of them singletons, with roughly 3% in the top ten. The sequenced sample was blood. The receptors derive from a woman in her 30s in good health.

This chain links TRBV18 with TRBJ1-1, with D uncertain. Per germline, CDR1 KGHSH and CDR2 LQKENI. CDR3 length: 14 residues. V lost 6 bases, J lost 3 bases, and 14 bases lay in between. The CDR3 nucleotides are TGTGCCAGCTCCCTCCGTGGCACGGACACTGAAGCTTTCTTT. Encoded protein: CASSLRGTDTEAFF.

The rearrangement links TRBV9 to TRBJ1-6; 10 nucleotides agree with TRBD1. V dropped 4 bases and J dropped 8; count of bases not matched to a gene: 6. The CDR3 loop spans 15 amino acids. CDR1 is SGDLS, CDR2 YYNGEE, per germline. The CDR3 sequence is CASSSSGTGDSPLHF. CDR3 DNA sequence: TGTGCCAGCAGCTCCTCCGGGACAGGGGATTCACCCCTCCACTTT.

The chain links TRBV9 to TRBJ1-2, with a weak D call TRBD1 (5 bases). Germline V lookup: CDR1 SGDLS, CDR2 YYNGEE. Deletions cut 0 bases from V and 8 bases from J, with 17 bases between. There are 15 residues in the CDR3. The CDR3 loop reads CASSVDSGMARGYTF. In DNA form, the CDR3 reads TGTGCCAGCAGCGTAGATTCAGGGATGGCGCGGGGCTACACCTTC.

J is TRBJ1-5 and V is TRBV30; no firm D call. The CDR3 runs to 13 residues. Per the germline V gene, CDR1 is GTSNPN and CDR2 is SVGIG (reference sequence). With 0 bases removed from V and 6 bases from J, the gap between germline ends came to 9 bases. The CDR3: CAWSVSSGQPQHF. The CDR3 nucleotides are TGTGCCTGGAGTGTATCATCGGGTCAGCCCCAGCATTTT.

This chain uses TRBV28 with TRBJ1-2; D is uncertain. Germline CDR1 MDHEN, CDR2 SYDVKM. The CDR3 is 13 amino acids. Trimming shortened V by 6 bases and J by 6 bases, and 14 bases separated the two germline ends. CDR3 sequence (DNA): TGTGCCAGCAGAAGCGGGCCTTATGATGGCTACACCTTC. Residues: CASRSGPYDGYTF.

This clone appeared once. The genes are TRBV28 and TRBJ1-5, with D uncertain. CDR3 size: 15 residues. V was trimmed by 5 bases and J by 10 bases, leaving 21 bases between them. Germline V CDR1 and CDR2: MDHEN, SYDVKM. The CDR3 DNA reads TGTGCCAGCAGTACCCGGTTTGCATCCTATATCCCCCAGCATTTT. It codes for CASSTRFASYIPQHF.

The chain has TRBV5-6 and TRBJ2-7; TRBD2 is a possible D gene (5 bases). Deletions cut 0 bases from V and 0 bases from J, with 7 bases between. Germline CDR1 reads SGHDT; CDR2 reads YYEEEE. The CDR3 contains 14 residues. In DNA form, the CDR3 reads TGTGCCAGCAGCTTGGGAGGGTCCTCCTACGAGCAGTACGTC. This sequence encodes CASSLGGSSYEQYV.

The V call is TRBV7-2, the J call TRBJ1-1; 9 positions agree with TRBD1. Germline loops: CDR1 SGHTA, CDR2 FQGNSA. This CDR3 region has 14 residues. Losses at the gene ends were 4 bases for V and 5 bases for J; bases not matched to a gene: 5. The CDR3 sequence is CASSSTGGRTEAFF. The CDR3 DNA reads TGTGCCAGCAGCTCAACAGGGGGCAGGACTGAAGCTTTCTTT.

This clone was found once. The chain carries TRBV14 and TRBJ2-7; D remains ambiguous. Per germline, CDR1 SGHDN and CDR2 FVKESK. This CDR3 region has 17 residues. V was shortened by 0 bases and J by 4 bases, with 19 bases between the two germline ends. CDR3 DNA: TGTGCCAGCAGCCAAGATCTGGCGGCCCAACCCTTTTACGAGCAGTACGTC. Protein: CASSQDLAAQPFYEQYV.

This chain connects TRBV7-2 to TRBJ2-3, with 16 bases identical to TRBD2. The CDR3 runs to 18 residues. The J segment lost 5 bases and the V segment lost 7 bases, leaving 12 bases of the junction unmatched. Germline assignment: CDR1 SGHTA and CDR2 FQGNSA. The CDR3 DNA follows: TGTGCCAGCAAATCCGGGACTAGCGGGGGGGCAGGGCGAGATACGCAGTATTTT. Translation gives CASKSGTSGGAGRDTQYF.